Listed below are T cell receptor beta chains from one sample, sequenced in a study of blood T cell repertoires in COVID-19. Profiling relied on immunoSEQ multiplex PCR, and the TCRdb table lists in-frame clones only, not all of them. The table has roughly 32,000 clones, around 77% seen once; the top ten hold 16%. The sequencing sample was made of peripheral blood. Receptors were obtained from a human donor in a cohort sampled during active COVID-19. Each CDR3 is given with its conserved first and last residue. A D gene is named only where the DNA matches it firmly. Clone size is shown for a subset of rows, as once, few, many or a class of expanded clone.

size | J | D | V | DNA | CDR3
once | TRBJ1-6 | NA | TRBV7-2 | TGTGCCAGCAGCTCCGACTGGAGAGGCAGTTCACCCCTCCACTTT | CASSSDWRGSSPLHF
once | TRBJ1-5 | NA | TRBV13 | TGTGCCAGCAGTTGGGGGGGCAATCAGCCCCAGCATTTT | CASSWGGNQPQHF
NA | TRBJ2-7 | TRBD1 | TRBV19 | TGTGCCAGTAGTATAGACAGGGGGTACGAGCAGTACTTC | CASSIDRGYEQYF
few | TRBJ2-2 | NA | TRBV19 | TGTGCCAGTCCTGACAGAAACACCGGGGAGCTGTTTTTT | CASPDRNTGELFF
NA | TRBJ2-2 | TRBD1 | TRBV4-1 | TGCGCCAGCAGCCTGGACAGGGTTTACACCGGGGAGCTGTTTTTT | CASSLDRVYTGELFF
NA | TRBJ2-7 | TRBD2 | TRBV6-2/TRBV6-3 | TGTGCCAGCAGTTCACGCAGACTAGCGGGAGAGGACGAGCAGTACTTC | CASSSRRLAGEDEQYF
NA | TRBJ1-1 | NA | TRBV27 | TGTGCCAGCAGTTTACAACCGACCGGGGCTGAAGCTTTCTTT | CASSLQPTGAEAFF
NA | TRBJ2-1 | TRBD2 | TRBV18 | TGTGCCAGCTCACCACTCGGACTAGCGGGAGGCAATGAGCAGTTCTTC | CASSPLGLAGGNEQFF
NA | TRBJ1-2 | NA | TRBV2 | TGTGCCAGCAGTCAGGGGATCGGCTACACCTTC | CASSQGIGYTF
NA | TRBJ2-3 | TRBD2 | TRBV15 | TGTGCCACCAGCTGGGGGGGGGACACAGATACGCAGTATTTT | CATSWGGDTDTQYF
NA | TRBJ1-4 | NA | TRBV30 | TGTGCCTGGAGTGTAGACTCGGGAAAACTGTTTTTT | CAWSVDSGKLFF
few | TRBJ2-5 | TRBD1 | TRBV30 | TGTGCCTGGAGTGTACAGGGGGGAACGCAAGAGACCCAGTACTTC | CAWSVQGGTQETQYF
NA | TRBJ1-2 | NA | TRBV5-5 | TGTGCCAGCAGCTTGCTCGGGTTACGCGGCTACACCTTC | CASSLLGLRGYTF
NA | TRBJ1-4 | NA | TRBV28 | TGTGCCAGCGGGGCAGGGGTCGGGGAAAAACTGTTTTTT | CASGAGVGEKLFF
NA | TRBJ2-7 | NA | TRBV5-1 | TGCGCCAGCAGCTTGCAGGGGAACTGGGACGAGCAGTACTTC | CASSLQGNWDEQYF